A single T cell receptor beta chain is shown here with its context. At least ten counts were recorded for this clonotype. This receptor's antigen is unknown. Base qualities are not provided; no much larger clone lies one nucleotide away. The germline V gene (reference sequence) specifies SEHNR as CDR1 and FQNEAQ as CDR2. Including the terminal cysteine and phenylalanine, the CDR3 comprises 17 residues. Only CDR3 DNA is held: 51 bases, read in frame from base 1. Trimming takes 5 bases off V and 3 bases off J; junction bases not matched to a gene: 10. This record comes from a study of response to subunit inactivated influenza vaccine (dated by TCRdb to the late 2010s). Background on the whole study: Deep quantitative T cell receptor repertoire profiling was used in the study to track responses to a trivalent subunit inactivated influenza vaccine. Broad study findings and their caveats: The authors suggested that each seasonal influenza vaccination may recruit only a limited number of new T cells.

The protocol used for the library was RT-PCR. Sequencing was carried out with an Illumina HiSeq 2500. The public reads were run again by TCRdb, first through fastp at Q25 and then through MiXCR, and only productive beta chains were kept. Under each unique CDR3 protein, matching rows form one entry showing the most common genes and DNA. Across this sample there are about 500,000 distinct CDR3 sequences, with around 7.9% seen only once. The top ten hold about 12% of the sample. This sequence was found in a man between 50 and 75 years old who received an inactivated influenza vaccine. Donor details come from another sample of the same person, matched by shared clones. Here the chain combines TRBV7-9 and TRBJ2-2; TRBD2 matches 9 bases in the middle. The starting material was PBMCs from blood, obtained less than 30 months after vaccination. CDR3 sequence: CASSPDFSGSDTGELFF. The bases are TGTGCCAGCAGCCCAGACTTTAGCGGGAGTGACACCGGGGAGCTGTTTTTT.